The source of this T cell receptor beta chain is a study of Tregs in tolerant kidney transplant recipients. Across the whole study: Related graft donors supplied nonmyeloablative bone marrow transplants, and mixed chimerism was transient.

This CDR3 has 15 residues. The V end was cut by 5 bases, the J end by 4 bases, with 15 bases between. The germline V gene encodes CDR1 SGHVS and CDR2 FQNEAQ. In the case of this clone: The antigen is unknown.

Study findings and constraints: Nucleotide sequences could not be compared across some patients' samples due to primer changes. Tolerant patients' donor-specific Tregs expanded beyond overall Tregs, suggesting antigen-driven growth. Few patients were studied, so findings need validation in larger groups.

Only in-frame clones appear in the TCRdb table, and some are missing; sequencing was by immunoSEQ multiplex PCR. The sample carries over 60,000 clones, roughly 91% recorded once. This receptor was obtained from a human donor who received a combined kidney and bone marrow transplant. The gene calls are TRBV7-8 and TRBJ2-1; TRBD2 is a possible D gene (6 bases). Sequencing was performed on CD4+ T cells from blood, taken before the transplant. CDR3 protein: CASSGDGTAYNEQFF. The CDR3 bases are TGTGCCAGCAGCGGGGACGGGACTGCTTACAATGAGCAGTTCTTC. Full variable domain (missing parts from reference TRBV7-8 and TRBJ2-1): GAGVSQSPRYKVAKRGQDVALRCDPISGHVSLFWYQQALGQGPEFLTYFQNEAQLDKSGLPSDRFFAERPEGSVSTLKIQRTQQEDSAVYLCASSGDGTAYNEQFFGPGTRLTVL.